This is a list of T cell receptor beta chains from one sample in a study of blood T cell repertoires in COVID-19. TCRdb's table, derived via immunoSEQ multiplex PCR, lists solely in-frame clones and lacks some. This table holds about 120,000 clones, about 86% found once. Sample: peripheral blood. The receptors stem from a man aged 70 or older who had recovered from COVID-19. CDR3s leave out the opening cysteine and the closing phenylalanine or tryptophan. The order of the fields is CDR3 length, V gene, J gene, CDR3 protein.

>12|TRBV11-2|TRBJ2-4
ASSSRDLGNIQY
>14|TRBV7-2|TRBJ1-3
ASSLGTVFFGNTIY
>12|TRBV5-1|TRBJ2-5
ASTGGQGGETQY
>9|TRBV2|TRBJ1-2
ASNLNYGYT
>13|TRBV5-1|TRBJ1-6
ASSRTGAGNSPLH
>13|TRBV7-8|TRBJ2-1
ASSLGWDRGNEQF
>11|TRBV9|TRBJ2-1
ASSEGHPNEQF
>13|TRBV9|TRBJ2-7
ASSVYEGDSYEQY
>11|TRBV5-6|TRBJ1-1
ASSRTGMGEAF
>12|TRBV18|TRBJ2-4
ASSQWGGGNIQY